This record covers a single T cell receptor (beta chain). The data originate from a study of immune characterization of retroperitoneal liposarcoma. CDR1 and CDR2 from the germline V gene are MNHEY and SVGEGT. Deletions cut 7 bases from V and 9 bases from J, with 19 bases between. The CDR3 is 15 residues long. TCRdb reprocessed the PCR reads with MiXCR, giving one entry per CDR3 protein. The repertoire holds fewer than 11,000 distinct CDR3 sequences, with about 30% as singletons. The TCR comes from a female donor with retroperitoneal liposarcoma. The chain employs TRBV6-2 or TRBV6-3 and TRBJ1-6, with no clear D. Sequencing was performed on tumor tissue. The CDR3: CASKIQAAVLSPLHF. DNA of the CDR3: TGTGCCAGCAAAATCCAGGCGGCGGTTCTTTCACCCCTCCACTTT.